This T cell receptor beta chain was profiled in a study of beta chain features in type 1 diabetes. This clone was counted only a few times. Its cognate antigen is unknown. Isolated RNA was reverse transcribed in full, so expressed TCRB transcripts were sequenced. Here immunoSEQ multiplex PCR was the method, and the copy in TCRdb shows in-frame clones only, minus some. The sample consists of around 140,000 clones, 9% of them appearing once. From germline, CDR1 is KGHSH and CDR2 LQKENI. V lost 1 base, J lost 0 bases, and 1 base stayed unmatched. The CDR3 is 17 amino acids. Study-level results: Naive, central memory and Treg TCRB repertoires seemed to resemble each other more closely in patients than they did in healthy donors. Within each of all four CD4+ subsets, Type 1 diabetes patients had TCRB CDR3s that were moderately but significantly shorter. TCRB rearrangement may or may not be influenced by HLA type; here this remained unresolved.

Via the markers CD45RO/CCR7/CD25/CD127/CD95/CD27, stem cell-like memory, regulatory, central memory and naive CD4+ cells were sorted. This chain links TRBV18 with TRBJ2-6; 9 bases line up with TRBD1. This clonotype was obtained from a man aged 30 to 45 with type 1 diabetes. The material sequenced was central memory CD4+ T cells from blood. Here the CDR3 DNA reads TGTGCCAGCTCACCACGGGACAGGGTCTCTGGGGCCAACGTCCTGACTTTC. Its protein is CASSPRDRVSGANVLTF.